What follows describes a single TCR beta chain. The data derive from a study of T cells expressing NK-cell markers. The CDR3 has 13 residues. TCRdb re-called the 5' RACE reads and shows each CDR3 protein once, DNA omitted. In total, the table holds under 200,000 distinct CDR3 sequences. The specimen sequenced was blood T cells: a sorted CD56 or NKG2C T cell subset, CD4+ or CD8+ T cells, or bulk PBMC T cells (not recorded which). The rearrangement links TRBV12-3 or TRBV12-4 to TRBJ1-3; no DNA is available, so the TRBD1 call from TCRdb remains unchecked. The source of this sequence is a woman aged 18-70 years in good health. CDR3 sequence reads: CASRPGPGNTIYF.